The 9 T cell receptor beta chains below were found in one sample sequenced in a study of CD8 T cells in ankylosing spondylitis. Findings and caveats of the study: Typical of ankylosing spondylitis blood, it appeared, was a TCR beta motif of eight highly homologous variants.

TCRdb recomputed calls from the 5' RACE reads with MiXCR, one row per CDR3 protein. This sample has approximately 540,000 distinct CDR3 sequences, with roughly 13% found just once. What these receptors recognize is not known. The source material was blood, either unsorted or a sorted T cell fraction (not recorded which). These receptors originate from a male donor with ankylosing spondylitis.

This clonotype came up a few times. The gene calls are TRBV5-1 and TRBJ1-5, with a tentative D call TRBD1 (6 bases). CDR3 length equals 15 residues. Trimming took 1 base from V and 6 from J, leaving 14 bases between them. From germline, CDR1 is SGHRS and CDR2 YFSETQ. The CDR3 here is CASSLFPGESQPQHF. CDR3 nucleotides: TGCGCCAGCAGCTTGTTTCCAGGGGAAAGTCAGCCCCAGCATTTT.

This clonotype was counted a few times. The chain links TRBV12-3 or TRBV12-4 to TRBJ2-7, with D perhaps TRBD1 or TRBD2 (5 bases each). The V end lost 6 bases, the J end lost 3 bases, and 15 bases lay between the germline ends. The CDR3 runs 14 residues. The CDR3 region has the DNA TGTGCCAGCAGCCTGGGACCACGGTACTACGAGCAGTACTTC. Translating it yields CASSLGPRYYEQYF.

The V call is TRBV24-1, the J call TRBJ2-1, with D perhaps matching TRBD2 (6 bases). V lost 2 bases and J lost 6, with 13 bases in between. This CDR3 has 15 amino acids. Germline CDR1 is KGHDR and CDR2 is SFDVKD. CDR3 loop: CATSDWDDSGNEQFF. The DNA for the CDR3 is TGTGCCACCAGTGATTGGGATGATAGCGGCAATGAGCAGTTCTTC.

This chain connects TRBV27 to TRBJ2-1; 7 bases match TRBD2. The trim removed 4 bases at V and 1 base at J, leaving 10 bases unmatched. From germline, CDR1 is MNHEY and CDR2 SMNVEV (reference sequence). This CDR3 has 17 residues. The CDR3 spells CASSSSLLAESYNEQFF. CDR3 nucleotides: TGTGCCAGCAGTTCAAGCCTCCTAGCGGAGTCCTACAATGAGCAGTTCTTC.

This clonotype was found many times. The J gene is TRBJ2-1, the V gene TRBV12-3 or TRBV12-4; D is perhaps TRBD1 (6 bases). CDR3 length: 14 amino acids. The V and J ends lost 7 bases and 0 bases respectively, with 10 bases between them. This CDR3 is CASIPQGSYNEQFF. The DNA for the CDR3 is TGTGCCAGCATCCCACAGGGCTCCTACAATGAGCAGTTCTTC.

This chain connects TRBV18 to TRBJ1-1, with D uncertain. The V end lost 5 bases, the J end lost 8 bases, and 9 bases lay between the germline ends. Germline loops: CDR1 KGHSH, CDR2 LQKENI. This CDR3 spans 11 amino acids. The CDR3 region is CASSESDEAFF. DNA of the CDR3: TGTGCCAGCTCAGAATCGGACGAAGCTTTCTTT.

This clonotype was detected only a few times. The V and J genes are TRBV6-1 and TRBJ2-5; D might be TRBD2 (5 bases). This CDR3 spans 14 amino acids. From germline, CDR1 is MNHNS and CDR2 SASEGT. Deletions cut 0 bases from V and 4 bases from J, with 9 bases between. CDR3 sequence reads: CASSEAGVGETQYF. The CDR3 region has the DNA TGTGCCAGCAGTGAAGCGGGAGTGGGAGAGACCCAGTACTTC.

This clonotype appeared many times. The chain recombines TRBV29-1 with TRBJ2-5; the match to TRBD1 covers 7 bases. CDR3 size: 12 residues. The V gene's germline CDR1 is SQVTM and CDR2 ANQGSEA. Trimming at V came to 6 bases and at J to 2 bases, leaving 3 bases not matched to a gene. Here the CDR3 reads CSVGTAQETQYF. CDR3 DNA: TGCAGCGTGGGGACAGCTCAAGAGACCCAGTACTTC.

The sample holds a few counts of this clonotype. The chain recombines TRBV27 with TRBJ2-7, with a possible D match to TRBD2 (5 bases). The V end lost 6 bases, the J end lost 2 bases, and 14 bases lay between the germline ends. This CDR3 is built from 14 residues. From germline, CDR1 is MNHEY and CDR2 SMNVEV (reference sequence). CDR3 sequence reads: CASRPQAGPYEQYF. The CDR3, as DNA: TGTGCCAGCAGGCCCCAGGCGGGCCCCTACGAGCAGTACTTC.